These T cell receptor beta chains were read from a single sample in a study of T cells in localized non-small cell lung cancer. Method: immunoSEQ multiplex PCR; TCRdb's copy keeps in-frame clones and lacks some. The sample has roughly 25,000 clones, 90% seen once. Sequencing used peripheral blood, obtained before any cancer treatment. Receptors originate from a woman aged 35 to 70 with stage I lung adenocarcinoma. CDR3s include the opening cysteine and the closing phenylalanine or tryptophan. A D gene is named only where the DNA matches it firmly. Clone size, where shown, is once, few, many, or a class for clones that have expanded.

DNA: TGTGCCAGTAGCCGGGACCCAGGCACAGATACGCAGTATTTT
CDR3: CASSRDPGTDTQYF
size: -
V: TRBV19
J: TRBJ2-3
D: -

DNA: TGTGCCAGCAGTTACTCGAATAGCGTTTACGAGCAGTACTTC
CDR3: CASSYSNSVYEQYF
size: -
V: TRBV6-6
J: TRBJ2-7
D: -

DNA: TGTGCCAGCAGTTCCGGGACATCCTACAATGAGCAGTTCTTC
CDR3: CASSSGTSYNEQFF
size: -
V: TRBV6-6
J: TRBJ2-1
D: -

DNA: TGTGCCAGCAGCCCGACCGCAGGGAAGAGCTCCTACGAGCAGTACTTC
CDR3: CASSPTAGKSSYEQYF
size: -
V: TRBV7-8
J: TRBJ2-7
D: -

DNA: TGTGCCTGGGTTCGGGCGGGAGGGAACACTGAAGCTTTCTTT
CDR3: CAWVRAGGNTEAFF
size: -
V: TRBV30
J: TRBJ1-1
D: -

DNA: TGTGCCAGCAGCTTTTCGAAGACTAGCGGGAGCAGAAATGAGCAGTTCTTC
CDR3: CASSFSKTSGSRNEQFF
size: -
V: TRBV7-2
J: TRBJ2-1
D: TRBD2

DNA: TGTGCCAGCAGCTTGCCCAACGCGGATTCACCCCTCCACTTT
CDR3: CASSLPNADSPLHF
size: -
V: TRBV7-9
J: TRBJ1-6
D: -

DNA: TGTGCCAGCAGCCAAGATCCGAACCGGAATGAAGCTTTCTTT
CDR3: CASSQDPNRNEAFF
size: few
V: TRBV14
J: TRBJ1-1
D: -

DNA: TGTGCCAGCGTTCCTTTGACAGCCCGCGACACCGGGGAGCTGTTTTTT
CDR3: CASVPLTARDTGELFF
size: -
V: TRBV7-9
J: TRBJ2-2
D: -

DNA: TGTGCCAGCAGTCGCGGGGGGGACAGGGCAGATACGCAGTATTTT
CDR3: CASSRGGDRADTQYF
size: -
V: TRBV6-5
J: TRBJ2-3
D: -

DNA: TGTGCCAGCAGTCACGGGGGAGTGGCTTTCTTT
CDR3: CASSHGGVAFF
size: -
V: TRBV6-5
J: TRBJ1-1
D: -

DNA: TGTGCCAGCAGCTCCCTCACAGACCCCTCTGGCTACACCTTC
CDR3: CASSSLTDPSGYTF
size: -
V: TRBV7-8
J: TRBJ1-2
D: -

DNA: TGCAGCGTCCGCCCCCAGGGTAACACTGAAGCTTTCTTT
CDR3: CSVRPQGNTEAFF
size: few
V: TRBV29-1
J: TRBJ1-1
D: -